This T cell receptor (beta chain) was obtained from a study of blood T cell repertoires in COVID-19. About the study: Some COVID-19 samples were acute and others convalescent; all came from the United States, Italy and Spain. Nucleic acid was either cDNA or gDNA, and it came from T cells, B-cell-depleted T cells, or PBMCs.

Unmatched junction bases numbered 8, after V lost 8 bases and J lost 13 bases. The CDR3 has 12 residues. The germline CDR1 and CDR2 sequences are MNHEY and SMNVEV (reference sequence). This clone was seen more than once but under ten times. The protocol was immunoSEQ multiplex PCR, while the TCRdb copy is restricted to in-frame clones and leaves out a portion. The sample includes about 240,000 clones, about 88% of them seen just once. This TCR was sampled from a woman in her 70s with active or convalescent COVID-19. The J gene is TRBJ2-1, the V gene TRBV27, with TRBD2 identical over 10 bases. Sequencing was carried out using peripheral blood. The CDR3 is CASGRAGGNQFF. The CDR3 nucleotides are TGTGCCAGCGGACGAGCGGGGGGGAACCAGTTCTTC.